Reported below is one T cell receptor beta chain. Its target is not known. The data were obtained in a study of CD8 T cells in ankylosing spondylitis. Trimming took 3 bases from V and 11 from J, leaving 16 bases between them. The CDR3 runs to 12 residues. Germline V lookup: CDR1 DFQATT, CDR2 SNEGSKA (reference sequence). Study conclusions and caveats: In peripheral blood, disease-linked CD8+ clones occurred at relatively low frequencies. Seven or eight highly homologous variants made up a TCR beta motif, and this motif appeared characteristic of ankylosing spondylitis blood. Disease-linked clones reportedly showed significant enrichment in matched ankylosing spondylitis synovial fluid. Reactive arthritis synovial fluid and blood previously showed some of these motif variants.

Libraries for TCR beta were made by quantitative 5'-RACE with molecular barcodes. TCRdb independently ran MiXCR on the 5' RACE reads; one entry per CDR3 protein. This sample has roughly 450,000 distinct CDR3 sequences, with more than 25% found just once. Source material: blood, either unsorted or a sorted T cell fraction (not recorded which). The sequence came from a male donor with ankylosing spondylitis. The rearrangement uses TRBV20-1 and TRBJ1-1; possibly TRBD1 for D (5 bases). Here the CDR3 reads CSASTGFGSAFF. In nucleotides, the CDR3 is TGCAGTGCTAGTACAGGCTTCGGGTCGGCTTTCTTT.